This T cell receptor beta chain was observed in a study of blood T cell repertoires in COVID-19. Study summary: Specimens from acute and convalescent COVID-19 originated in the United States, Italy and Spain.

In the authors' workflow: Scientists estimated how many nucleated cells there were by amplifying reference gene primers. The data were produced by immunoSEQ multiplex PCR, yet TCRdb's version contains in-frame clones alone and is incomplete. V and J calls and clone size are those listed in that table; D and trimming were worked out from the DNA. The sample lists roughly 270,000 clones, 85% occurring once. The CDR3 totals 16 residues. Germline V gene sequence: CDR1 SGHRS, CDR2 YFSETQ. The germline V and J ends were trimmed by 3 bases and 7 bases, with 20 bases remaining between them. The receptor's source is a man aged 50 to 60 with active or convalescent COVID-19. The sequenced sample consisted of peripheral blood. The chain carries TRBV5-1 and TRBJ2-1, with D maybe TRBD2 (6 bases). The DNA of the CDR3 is TGCGCCAGCAGCTCACCGGTTGAGGGGCGGGGAAATGAGCAGTTCTTC. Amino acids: CASSSPVEGRGNEQFF.